This T cell receptor beta chain was retrieved from a study of blood T cell repertoires in COVID-19. The germline CDR1 and CDR2 sequences are SGHNT and YYREEE (reference sequence). The V and J ends lost 4 bases and 5 bases, in that order; junction bases with no gene match: 7. This CDR3 is 15 amino acids long. The age range of participants was about 18 to 95 years, with residence in some 25 US areas. In the source study's methods: Reference gene primer amplification gave estimated nucleated cell counts. Profiling relied on immunoSEQ multiplex PCR, and the TCRdb table lists in-frame clones only, not all of them. That table furnishes V, J and clone size, whereas the DNA furnished D and trimming. The repertoire holds fewer than 300,000 clones, with approximately 90% as singletons.

The origin of this receptor is a man between 35 and 55 years old who had recovered from COVID-19. What was sequenced was PBMCs or T cells enriched from blood (not recorded which). The J gene is TRBJ2-3, the V gene TRBV5-4; TRBD2 matches 10 bases. CDR3 nucleotides: TGTGCCAGCAGCAGGAGCGGGGGGGCGGGAGATACGCAGTATTTT. This gives the protein CASSRSGGAGDTQYF.